A single sample gave rise to the 9 T cell receptor beta chains below, sequenced in a study of blood T cell repertoires in COVID-19. Clones were sequenced by immunoSEQ multiplex PCR, and TCRdb holds only the in-frame ones, with some missing. The sample has 120,000 to 150,000 clones; approximately 86% are singletons. The sample was peripheral blood. These receptors were obtained from a human donor in a cohort sampled during active COVID-19.

This chain joins TRBV30 and TRBJ1-2, with D unresolved. CDR3 length: 13 residues. Trimming cost V 1 base and J 12 bases, with 18 bases left between them. Germline lookup yields CDR1 GTSNPN and CDR2 SVGIG (reference sequence). CDR3 region: CAWSAAGRLANTF. In nucleotides, the CDR3 is TGTGCCTGGAGTGCAGCCGGGAGACTGGCTAACACCTTC. Using reference TRBV30 and TRBJ1-2 for the parts outside the CDR3, the full variable domain is SQTIHQWPATLVQPVGSPLSLECTVEGTSNPNLYWYRQAAGRGLQLLFYSVGIGQISSEVPQNLSASRPQDRQFILSSKKLLLSDSGFYLCAWSAAGRLANTFGSGTRLTVV.

The chain combines TRBV28 with TRBJ1-2; no reliable D call. V shed 4 bases and J shed 7 bases, with 13 bases lying between them. This CDR3 is built from 13 residues. Germline-derived CDR1 and CDR2 are MDHEN and SYDVKM. The CDR3 nucleotides are TGTGCCAGCAGTTGGAAGCAGGTTTCTGGCTACACCTTC. It codes for CASSWKQVSGYTF.

This chain joins TRBV12-3 or TRBV12-4 and TRBJ2-2; no firm D call. V lost 5 bases and J 7 bases, leaving 8 bases between the germline ends. The CDR3 totals 12 residues. CDR3 loop: CASSVPRGELFF. CDR3 sequence (DNA): TGTGCCAGCAGTGTACCGCGCGGGGAGCTGTTTTTT.

This chain joins TRBV5-1 and TRBJ2-7; 8 bases agree with TRBD1. Germline V CDR1 and CDR2: SGHRS, YFSETQ. Unmatched junction bases numbered 7, after V lost 4 bases and J lost 4 bases. The CDR3 is made up of 14 amino acids. CDR3 nucleotides: TGCGCCAGCAGCGTCGGACAGGGAGGATACGAGCAGTACTTC. Encoded protein: CASSVGQGGYEQYF.

This clone has only a few counts. V gene TRBV14 combines with J gene TRBJ2-1; 13 bases map to TRBD2. The V gene's germline CDR1 is SGHDN and CDR2 FVKESK. V lost 4 bases, J lost 2 bases, and 2 bases stayed unmatched. This CDR3 spans 16 amino acids. DNA of the CDR3: TGTGCCAGCAGCCCAGGGACTAGCGGGGCCTACAATGAGCAGTTCTTC. The encoded protein is CASSPGTSGAYNEQFF. Complete variable domain (other parts from reference TRBV14 and TRBJ2-1): EAGVTQFPSHSVIEKGQTVTLRCDPISGHDNLYWYRRVMGKEIKFLLHFVKESKQDESGMPNNRFLAERTGGTYSTLKVQPAELEDSGVYFCASSPGTSGAYNEQFFGPGTRLTVL.

In its sample, this clone was seen once. V is TRBV11-3 and J is TRBJ2-1, with D possibly TRBD2 on 6 matching bases. This CDR3 contains 14 residues. Germline V lookup: CDR1 SGHNT, CDR2 YENEEA. V was cut by 4 bases and J by 6 bases, with 13 bases left in between. The CDR3 loop reads CASSSGLGLNEQFF. DNA of the CDR3: TGTGCCAGCAGCTCGGGACTCGGGCTCAATGAGCAGTTCTTC.

This chain joins TRBV27 and TRBJ2-3, with D perhaps TRBD2 (6 bases). CDR1 MNHEY and CDR2 SMNVEV come from the germline V gene (reference sequence). The CDR3 has 14 residues. Trimming stripped 5 bases from V and 2 bases from J, with 11 bases between. CDR3 amino acids: CASSPRDFTDTQYF. The DNA for the CDR3 is TGTGCCAGCAGTCCCCGGGACTTCACAGATACGCAGTATTTT.

The J gene is TRBJ2-1, the V gene TRBV7-3, with 8 bases fitting TRBD1. J was trimmed by 6 bases and V by 2 bases; bases with no gene match: 0. The CDR3 totals 13 residues. CDR1 and CDR2 from the germline V gene are SGHTA and FQGTGA. The CDR3 DNA reads TGTGCCAGCAGCTTAGGGACAGGCAATGAGCAGTTCTTC. Its protein product is CASSLGTGNEQFF. Combining the CDR3 with reference TRBV7-3 and TRBJ2-1 gives the whole variable domain GAGVSQTPSNKVTEKGKYVELRCDPISGHTALYWYRQSLGQGPEFLIYFQGTGAADDSGLPNDRFFAVRPEGSVSTLKIQRTERGDSAVYLCASSLGTGNEQFFGPGTRLTVL.

The CDR3 is CASSLTLVNTEAFF. Written as DNA, the CDR3 is TGCGCCAGCAGCTTAACCCTAGTAAACACTGAAGCTTTCTTT. The rearrangement links TRBV5-1 to TRBJ1-1; no reliable D call. The V end was cut by 2 bases, the J end by 2 bases, with 10 bases between. The CDR3 runs 14 residues. The germline V gene has CDR1 SGHRS and CDR2 YFSETQ. The entire variable domain, with the rest obtained from reference TRBV5-1 and TRBJ1-1, is as follows: KAGVTQTPRYLIKTRGQQVTLSCSPISGHRSVSWYQQTPGQGLQFLFEYFSETQRNKGNFPGRFSGRQFSNSRSEMNVSTLELGDSALYLCASSLTLVNTEAFFGQGTRLTVV.